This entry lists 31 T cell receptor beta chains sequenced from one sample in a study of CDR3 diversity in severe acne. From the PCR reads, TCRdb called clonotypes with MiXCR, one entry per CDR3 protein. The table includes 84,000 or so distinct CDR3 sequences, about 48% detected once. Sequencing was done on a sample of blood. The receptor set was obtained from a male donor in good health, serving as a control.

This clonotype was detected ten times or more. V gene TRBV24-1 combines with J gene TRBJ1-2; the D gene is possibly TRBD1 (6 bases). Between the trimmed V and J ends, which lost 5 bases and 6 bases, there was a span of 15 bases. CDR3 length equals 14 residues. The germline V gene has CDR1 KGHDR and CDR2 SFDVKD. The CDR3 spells CATSAYREVDGYTF. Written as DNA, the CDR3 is TGTGCCACCAGTGCTTACAGGGAGGTGGATGGCTACACCTTC.

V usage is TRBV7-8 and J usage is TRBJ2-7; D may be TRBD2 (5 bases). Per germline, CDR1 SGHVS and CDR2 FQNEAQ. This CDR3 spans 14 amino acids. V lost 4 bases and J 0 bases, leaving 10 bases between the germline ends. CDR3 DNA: TGTGCCAGCAGCTCAAGGAGGCACTCCTACGAGCAGTACTTC. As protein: CASSSRRHSYEQYF.

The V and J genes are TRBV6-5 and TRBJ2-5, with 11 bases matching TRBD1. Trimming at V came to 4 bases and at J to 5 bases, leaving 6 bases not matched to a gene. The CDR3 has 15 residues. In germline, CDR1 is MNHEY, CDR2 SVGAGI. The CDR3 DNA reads TGTGCCAGCAGTTCACTGGACAGGGGGCCGGAGACCCAGTACTTC. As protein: CASSSLDRGPETQYF.

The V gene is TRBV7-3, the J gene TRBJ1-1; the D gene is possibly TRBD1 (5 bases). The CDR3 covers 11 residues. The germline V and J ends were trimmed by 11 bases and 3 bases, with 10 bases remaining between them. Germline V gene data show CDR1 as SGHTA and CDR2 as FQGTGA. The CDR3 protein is CALGGDTEAFF. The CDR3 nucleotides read TGTGCCCTCGGGGGAGACACTGAAGCTTTCTTT.

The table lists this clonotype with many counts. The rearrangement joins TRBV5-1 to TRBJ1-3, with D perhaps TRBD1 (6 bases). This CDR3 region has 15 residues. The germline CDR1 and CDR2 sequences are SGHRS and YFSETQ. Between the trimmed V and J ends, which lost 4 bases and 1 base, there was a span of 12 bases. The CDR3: CASSQNTGSGNTIYF. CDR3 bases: TGCGCCAGCAGCCAAAATACAGGGTCTGGAAACACCATATATTTT. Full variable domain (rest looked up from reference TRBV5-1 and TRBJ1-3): KAGVTQTPRYLIKTRGQQVTLSCSPISGHRSVSWYQQTPGQGLQFLFEYFSETQRNKGNFPGRFSGRQFSNSRSEMNVSTLELGDSALYLCASSQNTGSGNTIYFGEGSWLTVV.

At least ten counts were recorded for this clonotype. The chain's CDR3 is CASNGQGEGSPLHF. The CDR3 DNA reads as TGTGCCAGCAACGGACAGGGCGAGGGTTCACCCCTCCACTTT. The V gene is TRBV5-8, the J gene TRBJ1-6, with TRBD1 identical over 8 bases. Germline CDR1 is SGHTS and CDR2 is YDEGEE. J lost 9 bases, V lost 6 bases, and 8 bases had no gene match. CDR3 length equals 14 residues.

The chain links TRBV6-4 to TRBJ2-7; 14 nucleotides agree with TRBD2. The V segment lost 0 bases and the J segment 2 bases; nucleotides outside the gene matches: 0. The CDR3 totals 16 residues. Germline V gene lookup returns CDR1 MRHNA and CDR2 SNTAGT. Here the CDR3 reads CASSDSGLAGAYEQYF. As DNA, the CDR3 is TGTGCCAGCAGTGACTCGGGACTAGCGGGGGCCTACGAGCAGTACTTC.

CDR3 loop: CASSGTGTAIRAAFF. The CDR3 bases are TGTGCCAGCAGCGGAACCGGGACAGCAATCAGGGCGGCTTTCTTT. The chain recombines TRBV5-4 with TRBJ1-1; 7 bases agree with TRBD1. Germline trimming cut 4 bases from V and 11 bases from J; bases unmatched to any gene: 17. CDR3 size: 15 residues. Germline V gene data show CDR1 as SGHNT and CDR2 as YYREEE (reference sequence). Based on the CDR3 plus reference TRBV5-4 and TRBJ1-1, the full variable domain is ETGVTQSPTHLIKTRGQQVTLRCSSQSGHNTVSWYQQALGQGPQFIFQYYREEENGRGNFPPRFSGLQFPNYSSELNVNALELDDSALYLCASSGTGTAIRAAFFGQGTRLTVV.

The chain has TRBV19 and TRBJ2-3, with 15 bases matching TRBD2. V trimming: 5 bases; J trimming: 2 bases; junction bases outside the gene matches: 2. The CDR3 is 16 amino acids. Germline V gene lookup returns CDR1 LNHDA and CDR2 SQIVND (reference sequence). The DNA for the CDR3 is TGTGCCAGTAGTGGACTAGCGGGGGGGCCCACAGATACGCAGTATTTT. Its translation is CASSGLAGGPTDTQYF. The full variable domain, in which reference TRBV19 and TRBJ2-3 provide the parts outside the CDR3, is DGGITQSPKYLFRKEGQNVTLSCEQNLNHDAMYWYRQDPGQGLRLIYYSQIVNDFQKGDIAEGYSVSREKKESFPLTVTSAQKNPTAFYLCASSGLAGGPTDTQYFGPGTRLTVL.

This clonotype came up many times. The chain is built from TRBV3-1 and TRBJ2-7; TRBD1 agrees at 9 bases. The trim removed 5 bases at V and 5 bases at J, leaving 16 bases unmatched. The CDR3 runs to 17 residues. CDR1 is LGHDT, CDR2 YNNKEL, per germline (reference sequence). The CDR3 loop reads CASSSGQGGGLSDEQYF. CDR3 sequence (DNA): TGTGCCAGCAGCTCGGGACAGGGTGGTGGCCTATCGGACGAGCAGTACTTC.

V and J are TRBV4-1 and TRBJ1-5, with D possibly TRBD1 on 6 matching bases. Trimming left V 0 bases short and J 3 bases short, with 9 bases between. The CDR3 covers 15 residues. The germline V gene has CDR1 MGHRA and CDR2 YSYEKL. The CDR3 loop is CASSQDRGLNQPQHF. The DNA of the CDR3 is TGCGCCAGCAGCCAAGACCGGGGGCTCAATCAGCCCCAGCATTTT.

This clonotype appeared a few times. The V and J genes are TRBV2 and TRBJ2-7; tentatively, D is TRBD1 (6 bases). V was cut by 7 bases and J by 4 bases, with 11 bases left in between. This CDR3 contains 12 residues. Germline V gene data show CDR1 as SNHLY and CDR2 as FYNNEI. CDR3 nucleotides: TGTGCCAGCAAAAGACAGGAATACGAGCAGTACTTC. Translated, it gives CASKRQEYEQYF.

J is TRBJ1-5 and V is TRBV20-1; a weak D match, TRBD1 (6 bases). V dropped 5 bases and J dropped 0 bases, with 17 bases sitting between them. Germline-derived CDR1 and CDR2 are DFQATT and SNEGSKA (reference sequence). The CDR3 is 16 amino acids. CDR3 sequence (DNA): TGCAGTGCTGGGGGCCCAGGCGAATATAGCAATCAGCCCCAGCATTTT. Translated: CSAGGPGEYSNQPQHF.

CDR3 amino acids: CAITESGRGVYGYTF. The CDR3 DNA follows: TGTGCCATCACTGAATCCGGAAGGGGGGTGTATGGCTACACCTTC. The chain combines TRBV10-3 with TRBJ1-2; a possible D gene is TRBD1 (6 bases). V was cut by 7 bases and J by 5 bases, with 20 bases left in between. CDR1 is ENHRY and CDR2 is SYGVKD in the germline V gene. The CDR3 runs 15 residues.

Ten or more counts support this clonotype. CDR3 nucleotides: TGCAGTGCTAAACGACAGGGAAGGGTGACAGATACGCAGTATTTT. Protein product: CSAKRQGRVTDTQYF. This sequence joins TRBV20-1 and TRBJ2-3; TRBD1 agrees at 7 bases. V shed 4 bases, J shed 3 bases, and the junction held 10 bases outside the gene matches. The CDR3 totals 15 residues. Germline CDR1 is DFQATT and CDR2 is SNEGSKA (reference sequence).

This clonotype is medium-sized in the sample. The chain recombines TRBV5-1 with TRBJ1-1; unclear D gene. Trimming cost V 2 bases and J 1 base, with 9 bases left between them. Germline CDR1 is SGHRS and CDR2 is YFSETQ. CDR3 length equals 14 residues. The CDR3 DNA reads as TGCGCCAGCAGCTTAGGCCAGTCGAACACTGAAGCTTTCTTT. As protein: CASSLGQSNTEAFF.

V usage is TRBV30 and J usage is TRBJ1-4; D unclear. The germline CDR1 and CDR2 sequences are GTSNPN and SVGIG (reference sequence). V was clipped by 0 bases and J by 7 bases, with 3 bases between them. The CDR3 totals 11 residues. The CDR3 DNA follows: TGTGCCTGGAGTGTTCGTGAAAAACTGTTTTTT. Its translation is CAWSVREKLFF.

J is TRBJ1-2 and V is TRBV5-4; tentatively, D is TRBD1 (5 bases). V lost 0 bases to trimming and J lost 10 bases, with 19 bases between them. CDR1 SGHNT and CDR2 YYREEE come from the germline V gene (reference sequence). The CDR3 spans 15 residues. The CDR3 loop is CASSLAKSGGIVYTF. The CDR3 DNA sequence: TGTGCCAGCAGCTTGGCCAAGTCGGGGGGAATTGTCTACACCTTC. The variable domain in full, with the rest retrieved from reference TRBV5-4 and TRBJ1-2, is ETGVTQSPTHLIKTRGQQVTLRCSSQSGHNTVSWYQQALGQGPQFIFQYYREEENGRGNFPPRFSGLQFPNYSSELNVNALELDDSALYLCASSLAKSGGIVYTFGSGTRLTVV.

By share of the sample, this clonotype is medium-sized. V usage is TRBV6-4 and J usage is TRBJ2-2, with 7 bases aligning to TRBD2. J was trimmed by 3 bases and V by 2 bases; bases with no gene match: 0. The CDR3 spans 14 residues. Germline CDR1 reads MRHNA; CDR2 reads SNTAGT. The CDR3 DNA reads TGTGCCAGCAGTGACGGACTAGACACCGGGGAGCTGTTTTTT. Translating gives CASSDGLDTGELFF.

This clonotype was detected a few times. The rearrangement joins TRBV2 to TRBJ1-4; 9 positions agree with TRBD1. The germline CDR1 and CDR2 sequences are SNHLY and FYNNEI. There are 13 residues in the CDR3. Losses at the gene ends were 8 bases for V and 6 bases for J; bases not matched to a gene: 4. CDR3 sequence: CASCRDRDEKLFF. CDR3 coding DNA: TGTGCCAGCTGCAGGGACAGGGATGAAAAACTGTTTTTT.

The CDR3 sequence is CASSPRDRVNYGYTF. The CDR3 nucleotides are TGTGCCAGCAGCCCCAGGGACAGAGTTAACTATGGCTACACCTTC. The chain links TRBV12-3 or TRBV12-4 to TRBJ1-2; 7 positions agree with TRBD1. This CDR3 is 15 amino acids long. With 6 bases clipped from V and 1 base from J, the junction kept 8 bases outside the gene matches.

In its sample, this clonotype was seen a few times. CDR3 DNA sequence: TGCAGTGCTACCAACCGGGGGGGAGGGGGAAATTCACCCCTCCACTTT. It codes for CSATNRGGGGNSPLHF. The chain has TRBV20-1 and TRBJ1-6, with D maybe TRBD1 (6 bases). The germline V gene encodes CDR1 DFQATT and CDR2 SNEGSKA (reference sequence). V was cut by 4 bases and J by 7 bases, with 20 bases left in between. CDR3 length: 16 amino acids.

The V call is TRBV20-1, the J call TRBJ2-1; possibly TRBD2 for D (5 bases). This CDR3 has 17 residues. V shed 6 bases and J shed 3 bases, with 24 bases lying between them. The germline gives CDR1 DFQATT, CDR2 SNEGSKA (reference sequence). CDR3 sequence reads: CSASSAEGPWGYNEQFF. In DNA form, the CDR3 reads TGCAGTGCCAGCAGTGCCGAGGGCCCCTGGGGCTACAATGAGCAGTTCTTC.

In nucleotides, the CDR3 is TGTGCCAGCAGCTTAATCCCGGGGCCGGGCTATGGCTACACCTTC. Protein sequence: CASSLIPGPGYGYTF. This chain uses TRBV7-3 with TRBJ1-2; D perhaps matches TRBD1 (5 bases). Trimming left V 1 base short and J 4 bases short, with 13 bases between. Germline-derived CDR1 and CDR2 are SGHTA and FQGTGA. This CDR3 has 15 amino acids.

As DNA, the CDR3 is TGTGCCAGCAGGGGGGCTGGGGATTCACCCCTCCACTTT. Amino acids: CASRGAGDSPLHF. The J gene is TRBJ1-6, the V gene TRBV19, with 7 bases fitting TRBD1. The CDR3 extends over 13 amino acids. The V segment lost 9 bases and the J segment 8 bases; nucleotides outside the gene matches: 7. CDR1 is LNHDA, CDR2 SQIVND, per germline (reference sequence).

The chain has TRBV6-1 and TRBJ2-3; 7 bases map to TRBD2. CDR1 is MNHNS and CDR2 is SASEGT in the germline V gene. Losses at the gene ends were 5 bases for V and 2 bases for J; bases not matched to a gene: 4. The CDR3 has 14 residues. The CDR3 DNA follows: TGTGCCAGCAGTAAGCGGGGAGACACAGATACGCAGTATTTT. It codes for CASSKRGDTDTQYF.

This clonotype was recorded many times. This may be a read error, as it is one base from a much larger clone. The CDR3 spells CASSDGTSGDNGQFF. CDR3 DNA: TGTGCCAGCAGTGATGGGACTAGCGGGGACAATGGGCAGTTCTTC. V gene TRBV6-4 combines with J gene TRBJ2-1, with 13 nucleotides matching TRBD2. The CDR3 length is 15 residues. CDR1 is MRHNA, CDR2 SNTAGT, per germline.

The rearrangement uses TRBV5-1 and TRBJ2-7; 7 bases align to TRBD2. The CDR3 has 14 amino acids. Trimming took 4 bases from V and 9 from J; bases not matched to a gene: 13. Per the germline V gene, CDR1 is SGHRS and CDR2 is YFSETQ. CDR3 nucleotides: TGCGCCAGCAGCACCAGGACTAGTCTTGATGGGCAGTACTTC. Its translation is CASSTRTSLDGQYF.

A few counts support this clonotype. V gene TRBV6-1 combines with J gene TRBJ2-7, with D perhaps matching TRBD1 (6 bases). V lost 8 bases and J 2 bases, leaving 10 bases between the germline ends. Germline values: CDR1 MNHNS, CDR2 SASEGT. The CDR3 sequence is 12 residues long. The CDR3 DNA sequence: TGTGCCAGCGAGGACAGCACCTACGAGCAGTACTTC. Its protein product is CASEDSTYEQYF.

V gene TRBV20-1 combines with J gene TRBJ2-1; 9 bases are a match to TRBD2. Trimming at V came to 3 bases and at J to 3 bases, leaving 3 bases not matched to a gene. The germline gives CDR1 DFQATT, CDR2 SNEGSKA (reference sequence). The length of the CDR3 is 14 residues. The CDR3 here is CSARRAGGYNEQFF. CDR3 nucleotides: TGCAGTGCTAGGCGAGCGGGGGGCTACAATGAGCAGTTCTTC.

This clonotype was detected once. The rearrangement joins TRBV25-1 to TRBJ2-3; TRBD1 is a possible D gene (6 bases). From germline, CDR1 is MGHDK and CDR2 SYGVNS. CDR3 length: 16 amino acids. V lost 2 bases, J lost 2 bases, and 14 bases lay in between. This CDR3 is CASSEADRSFTDTQYF. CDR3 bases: TGTGCCAGCAGTGAAGCGGACAGATCCTTCACAGATACGCAGTATTTT.